The present T cell receptor (beta chain) was sequenced within a study of blood T cell repertoires in COVID-19. Overall study context: Sites across the United States, Italy and Spain contributed samples from acute and convalescent COVID-19. PBMCs, B-cell-depleted T cells, or T cells were the source of the cDNA or gDNA that made up the material.

Authors' data handling: Reference gene primer amplification in the assay estimated nucleated cell counts. Clones were sequenced by immunoSEQ multiplex PCR, and TCRdb holds only the in-frame ones, with some missing. The DNA gave D and trimming, while V, J and clone size come from that table. This sample yields 45,000 to 70,000 clones, of which about 90% are seen a single time; around 7.2% belongs to the top ten. Germline CDR1 and CDR2: SQVTM and ANQGSEA. Losses at the gene ends were 4 bases for V and 1 base for J; bases not matched to a gene: 2. The CDR3 totals 13 residues. This chain uses TRBV29-1 with TRBJ1-1; 8 bases fit TRBD1. Sequencing used peripheral blood. The receptor was derived from a woman in her sixties with active or convalescent COVID-19. CDR3 protein: CSVVDRANTEAFF. The CDR3 DNA sequence: TGCAGCGTTGTGGACAGGGCGAACACTGAAGCTTTCTTT.